This paragraph reports one T cell receptor (beta chain). The antigen it binds to is not known. No clone much larger than this one lies a single base away; base qualities are absent. The germline V gene (reference sequence) specifies MNHEY as CDR1 and SMNVEV as CDR2. Cut back by 2 bases and 1 base, the V and J ends lie 11 bases apart. The CDR3 measures 16 amino acids from cysteine to phenylalanine. The entry retains the CDR3 DNA only, 48 bases that are in frame from base 1. The library was generated by the immunoSEQ multiplex PCR assay. The authors processed their data as follows. A clone was defined as neoantigen-specific if the clone expanded significantly to the relevant peptide but showed no significant expansion to any other peptide tested. TCRdb retrieved this table from immuneACCESS and kept in-frame rearrangements only. Not all clones are present; in checked studies, unresolved V genes account for under half, and no reason is known for the remainder. D and trimming come from the DNA, and the V and J calls and clone size come from that table. This sample comprises around 14,000 clones, more than 80% of them detected only once. Of the sample, approximately 11% falls within the top ten clones.

What this sample's time point label stands for: 10-day in vitro stimulation with candidate neoantigen peptide 5. For each enrolled patient, mismatch repair deficiency was established using either polymerase chain reaction or immunohistochemistry. TCR sequencing was carried out for a few patients who responded to pembrolizumab therapy. Seven ELISpot-reactive candidate neoantigen peptides were each used in an approximately 11-day in vitro stimulation before TCR sequencing. As the baseline for calculating clone fold-changes, a control culture with no peptide was run in an identical way. In the phase II trial, pembrolizumab PD-1 blockade was tested prospectively in advanced mismatch repair-deficient cancers, no matter which tissue of origin the cancers came from. The record originates from a study of PD-1 blockade in mismatch repair-deficient tumors (dated by TCRdb to about 2017). Study-wide context: The trial enrolled 65 to 100 consecutive patients with 12 to 13 mismatch repair-deficient cancer types between 2013 and 2016, all previously treated and progressing. Deep sequencing of TCR CDR3 regions was used to track tumor-associated T cell clones in peripheral blood of patients responding to PD-1 blockade. Summary of the overall study and its limitations: Rapid expansion after pembrolizumab followed by contraction, generally before radiologic responses, was shown by tumor-resident clones, which were often undetectable in blood before treatment. Three of seven peptides elicited clonal expansion, yielding 142 unique blood TCRs, about 7 also found in tumor; all positive peptides derived from frameshift mutations.

This clonotype was sampled from an adult with mismatch repair-deficient cancer. The sample here was cells cultured in vitro, taken from a patient treated with pembrolizumab. The V and J segments used are TRBV27 and TRBJ2-2; 5 matching bases give a weak D call of TRBD1. The sequence in DNA is TGTGCCAGCAGTTTAGCCCCAGGGTGGAACACCGGGGAGCTGTTTTTT. This encodes CASSLAPGWNTGELFF.